This T cell receptor (beta chain) derives from a study of naive and memory T cell subsets. Findings of the study overall: In naive cells, over 95% of TCR sequences were seen only once. A clonotype means one alpha or beta sequence, not an alpha/beta pair. TCR abundance followed a power law differing between naive and memory subsets.

The beta constant-region primer was an equimolar mix of two oligonucleotides covering TRBC1 and TRBC2. TCRdb reanalysed the UMI-ligation and nested PCR reads using MiXCR and keeps one entry per CDR3 protein. The sample shows about 150,000 distinct CDR3 sequences, 17% of them seen only once. This clonotype occurred a few times. Its antigen remains unidentified. Germline V gene sequence: CDR1 SQVTM, CDR2 ANQGSEA. Germline trimming cut 3 bases from V and 3 bases from J; bases unmatched to any gene: 3. The CDR3 loop spans 13 amino acids. The receptor's source is a human donor in good health. Sequencing used naive CD4+ T cells from blood. The chain joins TRBV29-1 to TRBJ2-7; the match to TRBD2 covers 9 bases. The CDR3 bases are TGCAGCGTTGATCTAGCGGGAAGCTACGAGCAGTACTTC. Amino acid sequence: CSVDLAGSYEQYF.